These 6 T cell receptor beta chains were all obtained from the same sample, sequenced in a study of OX40 agonist ivuxolimab in advanced cancers. Only in-frame clones appear in the TCRdb table, and some are missing; sequencing was by immunoSEQ multiplex PCR. The sample consists of more than 55,000 clones, 70% to 90% of them appearing once. Material: CD4+ or CD8+ T cells sorted from blood, obtained in a trial of the OX40 agonist ivuxolimab. All receptors derive from an adult with an advanced solid tumor such as melanoma, head and neck, liver or kidney cancer.

The V call is TRBV7-2, the J call TRBJ2-5; D possibly matches TRBD1 or TRBD2 (5 bases each). The CDR3 has 13 residues. With 2 bases removed from V and 4 bases from J, the gap between germline ends came to 8 bases. The germline V gene has CDR1 SGHTA and CDR2 FQGNSA. The CDR3 sequence is CASSLWGRETQYF. In DNA, the CDR3 is TGTGCCAGCAGCTTATGGGGGAGAGAGACCCAGTACTTC.

The chain combines TRBV5-4 with TRBJ2-5; D might be TRBD1 or TRBD2, each matching 5 bases. This CDR3 has 12 residues. V lost 2 bases to trimming and J lost 5 bases, with 7 bases between them. CDR1 and CDR2 (germline): SGHNT, YYREEE (reference sequence). CDR3 protein: CASSFWGETQYF. The DNA for the CDR3 is TGTGCCAGCAGCTTTTGGGGGGAGACCCAGTACTTC.

This rearrangement joins TRBV14 to TRBJ1-2; no clear D. This CDR3 is 13 amino acids long. V lost 2 bases and J 6 bases, leaving 10 bases between the germline ends. Germline values: CDR1 SGHDN, CDR2 FVKESK. CDR3 in DNA: TGTGCCAGCAGCCAACAAAGGAGGGATGGCTACACCTTC. This encodes CASSQQRRDGYTF.

The V gene is TRBV29-1, the J gene TRBJ2-1, with 8 bases fitting TRBD2. From germline, CDR1 is SQVTM and CDR2 ANQGSEA. The CDR3 runs 17 residues. V lost 4 bases to trimming and J lost 4 bases; unmatched junction nucleotides: 15. CDR3 amino acids: CSVGAFPGRGAYNEQFF. In DNA form, the CDR3 reads TGCAGCGTTGGGGCCTTTCCGGGGCGGGGGGCTTACAATGAGCAGTTCTTC.

This rearrangement joins TRBV5-4 to TRBJ1-1; D not resolved. This CDR3 has 13 residues. CDR1 and CDR2 (germline): SGHNT, YYREEE (reference sequence). V was clipped by 2 bases and J by 1 base, with 6 bases between them. Here the CDR3 DNA reads TGTGCCAGCAGCTTCCCTGGGAACACTGAAGCTTTCTTT. Its protein is CASSFPGNTEAFF.

A remark on this clone: One end of the junction does not line up with germline, which may come from a read error. The rearrangement links TRBV7-2 to TRBJ1-2; D is possibly TRBD1 (5 bases). CDR3 length: 16 residues. Germline V gene lookup returns CDR1 SGHTA and CDR2 FQGNSA. CDR3 sequence (DNA): TGCGCCAGCAGCCAAGGGGTGCAGGGAGGTCTCTATGGCTACACCTTC. The encoded protein is CASSQGVQGGLYGYTF.